This T cell receptor (beta chain) was obtained from a study of cytomegalovirus exposure and HLA in healthy donors. Study details: In terms of ancestry, the Caucasian-associated cluster contained around four fifths of the roughly 400 genotyped donors. Study-wide findings and caveats: A later analysis reportedly identified an Asian-associated ancestry cluster as carrying fewer N-insertions than the 666-donor mean.

These donors, healthy bone marrow donors, were studied. Use of 60 Vbeta and 13 Jbeta primers characterized the PCR. Assay: immunoSEQ multiplex PCR; the TCRdb copy retains only in-frame clones and omits some. The table shows 150,000 to 190,000 clones, with about three quarters occurring only once. Trimming removed 2 bases at V and 0 bases at J, with 11 bases between. This CDR3 spans 16 amino acids. CDR1 SGHAT and CDR2 FQNNGV come from the germline V gene. Of note for this clone: The target antigen is unknown.

This TCR came from a young man in good health and CMV-seronegative. Sequencing was performed on PBMCs. This chain uses TRBV11-2 with TRBJ2-1, with a tentative D call TRBD2 (5 bases). The CDR3 region has the DNA TGTGCCAGCAGCTTAATCGCGGGCTCCTCCTACAATGAGCAGTTCTTC. Translating it yields CASSLIAGSSYNEQFF.